The 26 T cell receptor beta chains reported below all come from one sample, sequenced in a study of blood T cells in healthy people across ages. A sample-barcoded 5' primer and a J-beta primer mix were used in a second PCR of about 7 to 11 cycles. TCRdb reanalysed the 5' RACE reads using MiXCR and keeps one entry per CDR3 protein. The profile shows over a million distinct CDR3 sequences, 42% of them singletons. Sequenced: blood. The receptors were gathered from a young woman in good health.

This chain joins TRBV12-3 or TRBV12-4 and TRBJ2-4, with D possibly TRBD2 on 5 matching bases. With 6 bases removed from V and 7 bases from J, the gap between germline ends came to 19 bases. The CDR3 contains 15 residues. The CDR3 bases are TGTGCCAGCAGCGCTCAAGCGGCCCAGCTGAACATTCAGTACTTC. Its protein product is CASSAQAAQLNIQYF.

The V call is TRBV29-1, the J call TRBJ2-1; D not resolved. V was trimmed by 7 bases and J by 9 bases, leaving 16 bases between them. CDR3 length: 12 residues. Germline lookup yields CDR1 SQVTM and CDR2 ANQGSEA. The CDR3 region has the DNA TGCAGCGCTTGGCCCTCTCGGGCTGAGCAGTTCTTC. Translated: CSAWPSRAEQFF.

The chain employs TRBV11-2 and TRBJ1-5, with D unresolved. The CDR3 runs to 13 residues. Trimming pared 0 bases from V and 6 bases from J, leaving 6 bases between. Germline CDR1 and CDR2: SGHAT and FQNNGV. The CDR3 here is CASSLDGFQPQHF. Written as DNA, the CDR3 is TGTGCCAGCAGCTTAGATGGCTTTCAGCCCCAGCATTTT.

Concerning this clonotype itself: This clone may be a read error of a much larger clone one base away. This chain uses TRBV12-3 or TRBV12-4 with TRBJ2-1; no reliable D call. V was trimmed by 1 base and J by 4 bases, leaving 11 bases between them. The CDR3 extends over 15 amino acids. The CDR3 is CASSLGHILYNEQFF. DNA of the CDR3: TGTGCCAGCAGTTTAGGCCATATACTTTACAATGAGCAGTTCTTC.

This clonotype was detected once. The CDR3 reads CASSKYRMTENQPQHF. In nucleotides, the CDR3 is TGTGCCAGCAGTAAATATAGGATGACAGAGAATCAGCCCCAGCATTTT. The chain combines TRBV6-1 with TRBJ1-5; weak D call: TRBD1 (5 bases). The germline V gene encodes CDR1 MNHNS and CDR2 SASEGT. The CDR3 covers 16 residues. The V and J ends lost 5 bases and 4 bases respectively, with 18 bases between them.

V is TRBV20-1 and J is TRBJ2-1; the match to TRBD2 covers 14 bases. The CDR3 is 16 residues long. Per the germline V gene, CDR1 is DFQATT and CDR2 is SNEGSKA (reference sequence). With 4 bases clipped from V and 6 bases from J, the junction kept 8 bases outside the gene matches. CDR3 nucleotides: TGCAGTGCTAATTCAGGTGGACTAGCGGGGGGCAATGAGCAGTTCTTC. Translated: CSANSGGLAGGNEQFF.

Note on this clonotype: A single base separates this from a much larger clone, so it may be a read error. CDR3 loop: CASSFRDDNEQFF. In DNA form, the CDR3 reads TGTGCCAGCAGTTTCCGGGACGACAATGAGCAGTTCTTC. The V gene is TRBV7-2, the J gene TRBJ2-1; D may be TRBD1 or TRBD2 (5 bases each). With 6 bases removed from V and 5 bases from J, the gap between germline ends came to 11 bases. Germline V gene data show CDR1 as SGHTA and CDR2 as FQGNSA. This CDR3 is 13 amino acids long.

This clonotype was detected once. A read error may be the cause here, since a much bigger clone is one base away. The chain couples TRBV2 to TRBJ1-5; no reliable D call. The germline CDR1 and CDR2 sequences are SNHLY and FYNNEI. The CDR3 totals 13 residues. CDR3 sequence reads: CAGSEEGIQPQHF. The DNA for the CDR3 is TGTGCCGGCAGTGAAGAAGGGATCCAGCCCCAGCATTTT.

J is TRBJ1-2 and V is TRBV27; 8 bases line up with TRBD1. Germline lookup yields CDR1 MNHEY and CDR2 SMNVEV (reference sequence). The CDR3 is 15 residues long. V was clipped by 6 bases and J by 8 bases; unmatched bases: 14. The CDR3 nucleotides are TGTGCCAGCAGCCCAATGAGGGACAGGTGGCCGGGCTACACCTTC. Amino acids: CASSPMRDRWPGYTF.

The genes are TRBV7-9 and TRBJ2-3; 9 bases fit TRBD1. Germline V gives CDR1 SEHNR, CDR2 FQNEAQ (reference sequence). With 1 base clipped from V and 0 bases from J, the junction kept 5 bases outside the gene matches. The CDR3 contains 17 residues. The CDR3 sequence: CASSLVPGQGSTDTQYF. CDR3 bases: TGTGCCAGCAGCTTAGTTCCGGGACAGGGAAGCACAGATACGCAGTATTTT.

Only a few counts were recorded for this clonotype. This chain joins TRBV4-3 and TRBJ2-1; 8 positions agree with TRBD2. Per the germline V gene, CDR1 is LGHNA and CDR2 is YSLEER. The CDR3 totals 16 residues. Losses at the gene ends were 1 base for V and 6 bases for J; bases not matched to a gene: 8. CDR3 sequence: CASSQVGGGLPNEQFF. For the CDR3, the DNA is TGCGCCAGCAGCCAAGTGGGCGGGGGGCTTCCCAATGAGCAGTTCTTC.

J is TRBJ2-7 and V is TRBV4-2; D is unclear. Germline V gene sequence: CDR1 LGHNA, CDR2 YNFKEQ. V was trimmed by 1 base and J by 3 bases, leaving 13 bases between them. The CDR3 covers 15 residues. This chain's CDR3 is CASSQVRDAFYEQYF. CDR3 bases: TGTGCCAGCAGCCAAGTTCGAGATGCCTTCTACGAGCAGTACTTC.

The chain carries TRBV12-3 or TRBV12-4 and TRBJ2-1, with a tentative D call TRBD1 (6 bases). The germline V and J ends were trimmed by 4 bases and 13 bases, with 17 bases remaining between them. CDR3 size: 13 residues. DNA for the CDR3: TGTGCCAGCAGTTCGGGACAACCCCGTCCCCAGTTCTTC. Protein product: CASSSGQPRPQFF.

This clonotype was seen only a few times. The chain combines TRBV12-3 or TRBV12-4 with TRBJ1-1; 8 bases agree with TRBD1. The CDR3 extends over 16 amino acids. V was clipped by 7 bases and J by 3 bases; unmatched bases: 13. The CDR3 is CASTPGAGGSDTEAFF. In DNA form, the CDR3 reads TGTGCCAGCACTCCGGGGGCAGGGGGCTCTGACACTGAAGCTTTCTTT.

This clonotype was seen a handful of times. This chain links TRBV11-2 with TRBJ2-3; 10 nucleotides align to TRBD2. CDR3 length equals 15 residues. V lost 4 bases, J lost 6 bases, and 7 bases stayed unmatched. CDR1 is SGHAT, CDR2 FQNNGV, per germline. Written as DNA, the CDR3 is TGTGCCAGCAGCTCAAGCGGGGGGGCCCACGATACGCAGTATTTT. This encodes CASSSSGGAHDTQYF.

The CDR3 nucleotides are TGCAGTGCTAGGATCGGACAGAGCTATGGCTACACCTTC. Translated, it gives CSARIGQSYGYTF. This chain links TRBV20-1 with TRBJ1-2; D may be TRBD1 (6 bases). This CDR3 spans 13 amino acids. Germline CDR1 is DFQATT and CDR2 is SNEGSKA (reference sequence). The V end lost 3 bases, the J end lost 4 bases, and 12 bases lay between the germline ends.

This clonotype was found a few times. The chain carries TRBV7-9 and TRBJ2-7; D call uncertain. The CDR3 spans 14 residues. Per germline, CDR1 SEHNR and CDR2 FQNEAQ (reference sequence). V dropped 3 bases and J dropped 1 base, with 10 bases sitting between them. The CDR3 DNA is TGTGCCAGCAGCTTTTGGCAGATTTCCTACGAGCAGTACTTC. Translation: CASSFWQISYEQYF.

This clonotype was recorded at least ten times. This chain uses TRBV4-1 with TRBJ2-3, with D unclear. V dropped 6 bases and J dropped 7 bases, with 20 bases sitting between them. The CDR3 length is 15 residues. Germline loops: CDR1 MGHRA, CDR2 YSYEKL. The CDR3 reads CASSPRSKSENTQYF. The CDR3 nucleotides are TGCGCCAGCAGTCCAAGATCGAAAAGCGAGAATACGCAGTATTTT.

The rearrangement uses TRBV12-3 or TRBV12-4 and TRBJ1-2; D remains unclear. The CDR3 is made up of 15 amino acids. Trimming removed 7 bases at V and 8 bases at J, with 23 bases between. CDR3 in DNA: TGTGCCAGCACCTTTCCGGGCCTAGCTGTTCGAGGCTACACCTTC. The encoded protein is CASTFPGLAVRGYTF.

The chain joins TRBV27 to TRBJ2-1; TRBD2 agrees at 10 bases. CDR1 is MNHEY and CDR2 is SMNVEV in the germline V gene (reference sequence). The CDR3 is 15 residues long. The V gene end was trimmed by 1 base and the J gene end by 6 bases; junction bases not matched to a gene: 3. The CDR3 DNA sequence: TGTGCCAGCAGTTTATGGACTAGCGGTGTCAATGAGCAGTTCTTC. Its translation is CASSLWTSGVNEQFF.

The CDR3 spells CASSSTGGVYGYTF. CDR3 coding DNA: TGTGCCAGCAGCTCAACAGGGGGCGTCTATGGCTACACCTTC. This sequence joins TRBV7-2 and TRBJ1-2; 9 nucleotides agree with TRBD1. CDR1 is SGHTA, CDR2 FQGNSA, per germline. This CDR3 is built from 14 residues. Unmatched junction bases numbered 4, after V lost 4 bases and J lost 4 bases.

The rearrangement joins TRBV19 to TRBJ2-3; the D call may be TRBD1 or TRBD2 (5 bases each). Germline CDR1 is LNHDA and CDR2 is SQIVND (reference sequence). There are 15 residues in the CDR3. V lost 5 bases and J lost 2, with 14 bases in between. The CDR3 DNA follows: TGTGCCAGTAGTTCCGTCGGGACCTTCACAGATACGCAGTATTTT. It codes for CASSSVGTFTDTQYF.

This clonotype was observed many times. V is TRBV20-1 and J is TRBJ1-1; tentative D call: TRBD1 (6 bases). The CDR3 is made up of 14 amino acids. CDR1 is DFQATT, CDR2 SNEGSKA, per germline (reference sequence). Trimming left V 8 bases short and J 0 bases short, with 16 bases between. The CDR3 DNA reads as TGCAGTAAAATCCGGACAGACCTGAACACTGAAGCTTTCTTT. This encodes CSKIRTDLNTEAFF.

This chain uses TRBV9 with TRBJ2-1, with a weak D call TRBD2 (5 bases). Germline V CDR1 and CDR2: SGDLS, YYNGEE. The CDR3 is 14 amino acids. The V and J ends lost 3 bases and 5 bases respectively, with 12 bases between them. CDR3 sequence (DNA): TGTGCCAGCAGCGCCGGAGTGGAGGACAATGAGCAGTTCTTC. It is translated as CASSAGVEDNEQFF. Full variable domain (remainder filled in from reference TRBV9 and TRBJ2-1): DSGVTQTPKHLITATGQRVTLRCSPRSGDLSVYWYQQSLDQGLQFLIQYYNGEERAKGNILERFSAQQFPDLHSELNLSSLELGDSALYFCASSAGVEDNEQFFGPGTRLTVL.

The chain is built from TRBV5-1 and TRBJ1-2; the D gene is possibly TRBD1 (6 bases). Germline values: CDR1 SGHRS, CDR2 YFSETQ. Trimming pared 4 bases from V and 6 bases from J, leaving 16 bases between. The CDR3 is made up of 14 amino acids. The CDR3 DNA is TGCGCCAGCAGCCCTTGGACAGTCTCGGATGGCTACACCTTC. Its protein is CASSPWTVSDGYTF.

This chain uses TRBV6-6 with TRBJ2-1; D gene uncertain. The CDR3 has 13 amino acids. The germline V gene has CDR1 MNHNY and CDR2 SVGAGI (reference sequence). V gave up 7 bases and J gave up 0 bases, with 7 bases separating them. The CDR3 region is CASTKSSYNEQFF. In DNA form, the CDR3 reads TGTGCCAGCACCAAAAGCTCCTACAATGAGCAGTTCTTC.